This T cell receptor (beta chain) was recovered during a study of early T cells in non-severe SARS-CoV-2 infection. Overall study: Chains from this unsorted whole-blood bulk RNA could not be paired.

Regarding this clonotype: Its target is not known.

This CDR3 comprises 19 residues. Trimming removed 7 bases from V and 4 bases from J, with 28 bases in between. The library protocol tagged individual cDNA molecules with unique molecular identifiers. From the 5' RACE reads, TCRdb called clonotypes with MiXCR, one entry per CDR3 protein. The sample yields 40,000 to 50,000 distinct CDR3 sequences, 7% to 7.5% seen once. Findings and limits, study-wide: The VDJdb matching leaned toward anti-spike CD8 responses and overlooked private and CD4 specificities.

The sequenced sample consisted of whole blood. This sequence was found in an adult who was a healthcare worker with PCR-confirmed SARS-CoV-2 infection or an uninfected control (not recorded which). V is TRBV12-3 or TRBV12-4 and J is TRBJ2-2, with D maybe TRBD2 (6 bases). This chain's CDR3 is CASTPLPRGPGTGTGELFF. CDR3 DNA: TGTGCCAGCACCCCCCTGCCAAGAGGGCCGGGGACTGGCACCGGGGAGCTGTTTTTT.